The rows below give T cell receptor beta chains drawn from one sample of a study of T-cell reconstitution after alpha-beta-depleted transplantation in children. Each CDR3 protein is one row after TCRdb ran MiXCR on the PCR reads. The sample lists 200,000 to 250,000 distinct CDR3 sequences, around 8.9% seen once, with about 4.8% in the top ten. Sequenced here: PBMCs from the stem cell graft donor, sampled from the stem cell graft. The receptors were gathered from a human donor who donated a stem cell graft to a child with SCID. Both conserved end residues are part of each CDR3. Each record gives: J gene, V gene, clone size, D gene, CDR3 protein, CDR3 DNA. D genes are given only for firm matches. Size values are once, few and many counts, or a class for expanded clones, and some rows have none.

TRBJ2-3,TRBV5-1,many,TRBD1,CASSSTGVEDTQYF,TGCGCCAGCAGCTCGACAGGGGTCGAAGATACGCAGTATTTT
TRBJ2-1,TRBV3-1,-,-,CASSMVPNEQFF,TGTGCCAGCAGCATGGTCCCCAATGAGCAGTTCTTC
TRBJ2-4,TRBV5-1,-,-,CACSLERRGAIQYF,TGCGCCTGCAGCTTGGAACGCAGGGGCGCCATTCAGTACTTC
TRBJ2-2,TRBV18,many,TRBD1,CASSQDRVTGELFF,TGTGCCAGCTCCCAGGACAGGGTCACCGGGGAGCTGTTTTTT
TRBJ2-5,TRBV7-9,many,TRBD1,CASSLPTGVSEETQYF,TGTGCCAGCAGCTTACCAACAGGGGTTAGTGAGGAGACCCAGTACTTC
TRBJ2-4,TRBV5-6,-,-,CASSLWGPNIQYF,TGTGCCAGCAGCTTGTGGGGTCCAAACATTCAGTACTTC
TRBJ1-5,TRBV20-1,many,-,CSARQGSQPQHF,TGCAGTGCTAGACAGGGAAGTCAGCCCCAGCATTTT
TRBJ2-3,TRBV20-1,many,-,CSAEGWGDTQYF,TGCAGTGCTGAGGGTTGGGGGGATACGCAGTATTTT
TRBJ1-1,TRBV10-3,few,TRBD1,CAISGQGYTEAFF,TGTGCCATCAGTGGACAGGGATACACTGAAGCTTTCTTT
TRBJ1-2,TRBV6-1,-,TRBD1,CASGRGGASSNYGYTF,TGTGCCAGCGGAAGAGGGGGCGCCTCCTCTAACTATGGCTACACCTTC
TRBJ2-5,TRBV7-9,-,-,CASSPTMGPRFGEAQYF,TGTGCCAGCAGCCCTACCATGGGACCACGATTCGGAGAGGCCCAGTACTTC
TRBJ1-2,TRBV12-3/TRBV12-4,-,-,CASSLGLGGYGYTF,TGTGCCAGCAGTTTAGGATTGGGGGGCTATGGCTACACCTTC
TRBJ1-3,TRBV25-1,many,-,CASSESGTGNTIYF,TGTGCCAGCAGTGAATCAGGGACTGGAAACACCATATATTTT
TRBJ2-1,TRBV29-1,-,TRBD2,CSVAALAAHNEQFF,TGCAGCGTTGCGGCGCTAGCGGCTCACAATGAGCAGTTCTTC
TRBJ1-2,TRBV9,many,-,CASSVALDRQYGYTF,TGTGCCAGCAGCGTAGCCCTTGACAGGCAGTATGGCTACACCTTC
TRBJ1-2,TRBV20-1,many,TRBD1,CSARQGGFTNYGYTF,TGCAGTGCGAGACAGGGAGGATTTACTAACTATGGCTACACCTTC
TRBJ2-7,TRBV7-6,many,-,CASSEQGYEQYF,TGTGCCAGCAGCGAACAGGGCTACGAGCAGTACTTC
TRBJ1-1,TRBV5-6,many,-,CASSPPWLGGTEAFF,TGTGCCAGCAGCCCCCCATGGCTTGGCGGCACTGAAGCTTTCTTT
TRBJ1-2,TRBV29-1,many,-,CSVEDLGRTGYTF,TGCAGCGTTGAAGACCTCGGCCGGACGGGCTACACCTTC
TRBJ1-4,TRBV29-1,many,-,CSVEGWGSEKLFF,TGCAGCGTCGAGGGGTGGGGGAGTGAAAAACTGTTTTTT
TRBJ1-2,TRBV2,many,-,CASTWTNPNYGYTF,TGTGCCAGCACCTGGACAAACCCGAACTATGGCTACACCTTC
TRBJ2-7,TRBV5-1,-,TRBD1,CASSPTPDRGGYEQYF,TGCGCCAGCAGCCCTACCCCGGACAGGGGAGGTTACGAGCAGTACTTC
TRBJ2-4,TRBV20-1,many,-,CSGGGGGNIQYF,TGCAGTGGAGGGGGCGGGGGAAACATTCAGTACTTC
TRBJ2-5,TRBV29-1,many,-,CSGEGREEETQYF,TGCAGCGGTGAGGGACGAGAGGAAGAGACCCAGTACTTC
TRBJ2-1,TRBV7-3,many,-,CASSLTTGVSRVDEQFF,TGTGCCAGCAGCTTAACTACCGGGGTCTCGAGGGTGGATGAGCAGTTCTTC
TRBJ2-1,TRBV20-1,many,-,CSARVGGDYNEQFF,TGCAGTGCTAGGGTCGGCGGGGACTACAATGAGCAGTTCTTC
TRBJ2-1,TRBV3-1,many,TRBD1,CASSQEAEDRVYNEQFF,TGTGCCAGCAGCCAAGAAGCCGAGGACAGGGTGTACAATGAGCAGTTCTTC
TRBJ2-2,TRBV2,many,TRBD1,CASSRDRGHTGELFF,TGTGCCAGCAGTCGAGACAGGGGGCACACCGGGGAGCTGTTTTTT
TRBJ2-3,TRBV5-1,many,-,CASSLRGPSTDTQYF,TGCGCCAGCAGCTTGCGGGGGCCTAGCACAGATACGCAGTATTTT
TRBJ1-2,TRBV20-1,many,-,CSARKGHGANYGYTF,TGCAGTGCTAGAAAGGGTCACGGAGCTAACTATGGCTACACCTTC
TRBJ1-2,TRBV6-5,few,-,CASSYSYGGANYGYTF,TGTGCCAGCAGTTACTCGTACGGGGGGGCCAACTATGGCTACACCTTC
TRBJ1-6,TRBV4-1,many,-,CASSQESPWGGSYNSPLHF,TGCGCCAGCAGCCAAGAAAGTCCTTGGGGCGGTTCCTATAATTCACCCCTCCACTTT
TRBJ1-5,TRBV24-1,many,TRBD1,CATSDTRTGDVPPQHF,TGTGCCACCAGTGATACCAGGACAGGCGACGTACCGCCCCAGCATTTT
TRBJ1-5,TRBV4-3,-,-,CASSHIRQPQHF,TGCGCCAGCAGCCATATCCGTCAGCCCCAGCATTTT
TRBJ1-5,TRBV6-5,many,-,CASSYGFAKTGPQHF,TGTGCCAGCAGTTACGGGTTTGCCAAAACGGGGCCCCAGCATTTT
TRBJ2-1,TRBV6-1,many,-,CASSGSAGGRGSYNEQFF,TGTGCCAGCAGCGGAAGCGCCGGGGGACGGGGTTCCTACAATGAGCAGTTCTTC
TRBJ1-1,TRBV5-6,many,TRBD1,CASNLRGQFTEAFF,TGTGCCAGCAACCTCAGGGGGCAATTCACTGAAGCTTTCTTT
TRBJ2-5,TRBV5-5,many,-,CASSLVPGVGETQYF,TGTGCCAGCAGCTTGGTACCGGGGGTAGGGGAGACCCAGTACTTC
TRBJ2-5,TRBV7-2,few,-,CASGHSGRGWETQYF,TGTGCCAGTGGACATAGCGGCAGGGGATGGGAGACCCAGTACTTC
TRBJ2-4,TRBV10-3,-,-,CAISERVDQNIQYF,TGTGCCATCAGTGAACGTGTAGATCAAAACATTCAGTACTTC
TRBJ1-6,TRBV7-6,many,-,CASSPGQINSPLHF,TGTGCCAGCAGCCCAGGACAGATTAATTCACCCCTCCACTTT
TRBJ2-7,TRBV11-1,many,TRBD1,CASSPQFGQALYF,TGTGCCAGCAGCCCCCAGTTTGGACAGGCCCTGTACTTC
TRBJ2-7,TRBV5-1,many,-,CASSFPGDYEQYF,TGCGCCAGCAGCTTCCCCGGAGACTACGAGCAGTACTTC
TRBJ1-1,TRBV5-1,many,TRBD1,CASSLVGGSLNTEAFF,TGCGCCAGCAGCTTGGTAGGGGGCAGTCTGAACACTGAAGCTTTCTTT
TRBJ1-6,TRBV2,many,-,CASSGEVDSPLHF,TGTGCCAGCAGTGGAGAAGTGGACTCACCCCTCCACTTT
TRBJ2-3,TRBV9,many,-,CASSVEGEGRADTQYF,TGTGCCAGCAGCGTAGAGGGGGAGGGCCGAGCAGATACGCAGTATTTT
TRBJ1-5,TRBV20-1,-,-,CSARGDYNQPQHF,TGCAGTGCTAGAGGGGATTACAATCAGCCCCAGCATTTT
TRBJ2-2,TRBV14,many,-,CASSQDGGRRELFF,TGTGCCAGCAGCCAAGACGGGGGACGGAGGGAGCTGTTTTTT
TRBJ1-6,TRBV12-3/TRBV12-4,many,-,CASRWTEYYNSPLHF,TGTGCCAGCAGGTGGACAGAGTACTATAATTCACCCCTCCACTTT
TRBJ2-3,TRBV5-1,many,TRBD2,CASLAGASTDTQYF,TGCGCCAGCCTAGCGGGGGCCAGCACAGATACGCAGTATTTT
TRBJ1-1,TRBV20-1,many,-,CSARDVRRGSRNTEAFF,TGCAGTGCTAGAGATGTAAGGAGGGGATCACGGAACACTGAAGCTTTCTTT
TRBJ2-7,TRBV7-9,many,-,CASSPIYEQYF,TGTGCCAGCAGCCCCATCTACGAGCAGTACTTC
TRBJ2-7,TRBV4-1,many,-,CASSQEEERNSPYEQYF,TGCGCCAGCAGCCAAGAAGAAGAGAGAAACAGCCCCTACGAGCAGTACTTC
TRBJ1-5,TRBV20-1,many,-,CSAAGTEDQPQHF,TGCAGTGCTGCCGGGACCGAGGATCAGCCCCAGCATTTT